The 3 T cell receptor beta chains reported below all come from one sample, sequenced in a study of CD8 T cells in Susac syndrome. Roughly 0.45 to 1 ug RNA was reverse transcribed with random hexamers. MiXCR, run by TCRdb on the immunoSEQ multiplex PCR reads, gives a single entry per CDR3 protein. This sample has about 250,000 distinct CDR3 sequences, with roughly 95% found just once. Sequenced input: CD4+ T cells from PBMCs. All receptors come from a human donor with multiple sclerosis.

The chain has TRBV24-1 and TRBJ2-3; D not certain. CDR3 length: 15 residues. Trimming took off 0 bases at V and 4 bases at J, with 10 bases between the two ends. Per the germline V gene, CDR1 is KGHDR and CDR2 is SFDVKD. The CDR3 loop is CATSDLMVPPDTQYF. For the CDR3, the DNA is TGTGCCACCAGTGATTTGATGGTTCCCCCAGATACGCAGTATTTT.

This clonotype appeared once. The chain recombines TRBV19 with TRBJ2-3; 11 nucleotides align to TRBD2. This CDR3 contains 16 residues. Trimming at V came to 3 bases and at J to 3 bases, leaving 5 bases not matched to a gene. The germline V gene encodes CDR1 LNHDA and CDR2 SQIVND (reference sequence). The CDR3 nucleotides are TGTGCCAGTAGTATGTCTTTAGCGGGAGGGACAGATACGCAGTATTTT. It translates to CASSMSLAGGTDTQYF.

The rearrangement uses TRBV19 and TRBJ2-3; TRBD2 matches 7 bases. CDR3 length: 16 amino acids. With 3 bases clipped from V and 1 base from J, the junction kept 7 bases outside the gene matches. Germline CDR1 LNHDA, CDR2 SQIVND (reference sequence). CDR3 bases: TGTGCCAGTAGTATTGTCGGGAGGATGCGCACAGATACGCAGTATTTT. It codes for CASSIVGRMRTDTQYF. Together with reference TRBV19 and TRBJ2-3, the CDR3 gives the full variable domain: DGGITQSPKYLFRKEGQNVTLSCEQNLNHDAMYWYRQDPGQGLRLIYYSQIVNDFQKGDIAEGYSVSREKKESFPLTVTSAQKNPTAFYLCASSIVGRMRTDTQYFGPGTRLTVL.